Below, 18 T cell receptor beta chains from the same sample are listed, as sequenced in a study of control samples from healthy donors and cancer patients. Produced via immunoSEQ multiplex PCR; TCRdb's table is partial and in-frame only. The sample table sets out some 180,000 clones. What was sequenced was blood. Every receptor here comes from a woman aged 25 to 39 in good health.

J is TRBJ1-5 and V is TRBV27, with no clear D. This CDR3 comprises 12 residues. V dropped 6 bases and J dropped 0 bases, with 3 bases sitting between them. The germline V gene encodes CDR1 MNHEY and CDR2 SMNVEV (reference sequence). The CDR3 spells CASRTSNQPQHF. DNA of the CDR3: TGTGCCAGCAGAACTAGCAATCAGCCCCAGCATTTT.

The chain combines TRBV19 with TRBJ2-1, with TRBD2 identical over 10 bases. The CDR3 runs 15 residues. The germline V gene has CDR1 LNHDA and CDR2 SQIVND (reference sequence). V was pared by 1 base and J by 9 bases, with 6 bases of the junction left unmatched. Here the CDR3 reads CASSIGPLAGVEQFF. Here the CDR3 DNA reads TGTGCCAGTAGTATAGGTCCCCTAGCGGGGGTTGAGCAGTTCTTC.

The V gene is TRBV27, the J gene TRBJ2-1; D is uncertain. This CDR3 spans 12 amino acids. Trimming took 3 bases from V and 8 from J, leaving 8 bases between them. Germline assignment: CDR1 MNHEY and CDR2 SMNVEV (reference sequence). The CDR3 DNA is TGTGCCAGCAGTTTCGTAGAGGATGAGCAGTTCTTC. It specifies CASSFVEDEQFF.

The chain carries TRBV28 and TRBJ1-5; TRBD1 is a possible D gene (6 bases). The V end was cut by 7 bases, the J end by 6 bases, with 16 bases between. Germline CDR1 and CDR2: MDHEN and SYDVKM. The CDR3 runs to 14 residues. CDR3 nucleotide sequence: TGTGCCAGCACTATGCAGGGGCGATCTCAGCCCCAGCATTTT. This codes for CASTMQGRSQPQHF.

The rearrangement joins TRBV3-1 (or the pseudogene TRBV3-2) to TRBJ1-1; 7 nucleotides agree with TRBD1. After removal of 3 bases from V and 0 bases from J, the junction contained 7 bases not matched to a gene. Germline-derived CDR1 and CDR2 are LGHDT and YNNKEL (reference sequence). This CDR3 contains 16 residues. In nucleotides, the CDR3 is TGTGCCAGCAGCCAGGCCAGGGGGGTCATGAACACTGAAGCTTTCTTT. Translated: CASSQARGVMNTEAFF.

The CDR3 DNA follows: TGTGCCAGCAGAGAACAGGGGGAGTTCTACTATGGCTACACCTTC. Translation gives CASREQGEFYYGYTF. The chain uses TRBV27 and TRBJ1-2; TRBD1 agrees at 8 bases. CDR3 length equals 15 residues. The junction had 9 bases not matched to a gene; V was cut back by 6 bases and J by 3 bases. The V gene's germline CDR1 is MNHEY and CDR2 SMNVEV (reference sequence).

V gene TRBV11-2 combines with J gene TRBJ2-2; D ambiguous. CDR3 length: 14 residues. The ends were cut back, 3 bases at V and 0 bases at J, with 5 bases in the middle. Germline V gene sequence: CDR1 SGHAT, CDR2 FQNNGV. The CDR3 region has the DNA TGTGCCAGCAGCTTTTACACGAACACCGGGGAGCTGTTTTTT. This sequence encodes CASSFYTNTGELFF.

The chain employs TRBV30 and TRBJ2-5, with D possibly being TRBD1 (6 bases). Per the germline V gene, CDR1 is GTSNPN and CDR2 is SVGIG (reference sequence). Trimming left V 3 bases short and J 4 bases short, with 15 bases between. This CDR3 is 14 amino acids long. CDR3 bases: TGTGCCTGGAGACGGTTGGGGGCCGGAGAGACCCAGTACTTC. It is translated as CAWRRLGAGETQYF.

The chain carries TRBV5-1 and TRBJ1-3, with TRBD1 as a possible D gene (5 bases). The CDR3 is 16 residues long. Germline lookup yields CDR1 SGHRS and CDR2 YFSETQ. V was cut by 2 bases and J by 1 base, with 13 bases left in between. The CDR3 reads CASSFSGTVSGNTIYF. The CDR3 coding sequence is TGCGCCAGCAGCTTTAGCGGGACGGTTTCTGGAAACACCATATATTTT.

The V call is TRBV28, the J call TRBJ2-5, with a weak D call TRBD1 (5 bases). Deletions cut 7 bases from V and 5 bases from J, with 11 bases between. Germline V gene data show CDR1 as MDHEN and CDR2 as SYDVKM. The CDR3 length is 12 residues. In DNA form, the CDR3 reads TGTGCCAGCACCCAGGGTGCGGAGACCCAGTACTTC. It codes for CASTQGAETQYF. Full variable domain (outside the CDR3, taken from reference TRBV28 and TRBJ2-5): DVKVTQSSRYLVKRTGEKVFLECVQDMDHENMFWYRQDPGLGLRLIYFSYDVKMKEKGDIPEGYSVSREKKERFSLILESASTNQTSMYLCASTQGAETQYFGPGTRLLVL.

The CDR3 region is CASRCPPIMRGPHTGELFF. In DNA, the CDR3 is TGTGCCAGCAGATGCCCCCCCATTATGCGGGGGCCCCACACCGGGGAGCTGTTTTTT. V gene TRBV11-3 combines with J gene TRBJ2-2; tentatively, D is TRBD2 (7 bases). CDR1 and CDR2 (germline): SGHNT, YENEEA. V gave up 6 bases and J gave up 3 bases, with 26 bases separating them. The CDR3 runs to 19 residues.

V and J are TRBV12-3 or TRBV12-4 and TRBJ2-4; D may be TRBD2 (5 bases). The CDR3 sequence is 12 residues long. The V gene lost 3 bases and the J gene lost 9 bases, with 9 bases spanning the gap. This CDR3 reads CASSFYGSIQYF. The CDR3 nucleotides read TGTGCCAGCAGTTTTTATGGGAGCATTCAGTACTTC.

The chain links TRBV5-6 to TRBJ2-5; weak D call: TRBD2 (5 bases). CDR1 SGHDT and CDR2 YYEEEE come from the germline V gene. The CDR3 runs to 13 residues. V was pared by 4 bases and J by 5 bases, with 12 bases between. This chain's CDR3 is CASSPTMEETQYF. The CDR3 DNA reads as TGTGCCAGCAGCCCGACTATGGAGGAGACCCAGTACTTC.

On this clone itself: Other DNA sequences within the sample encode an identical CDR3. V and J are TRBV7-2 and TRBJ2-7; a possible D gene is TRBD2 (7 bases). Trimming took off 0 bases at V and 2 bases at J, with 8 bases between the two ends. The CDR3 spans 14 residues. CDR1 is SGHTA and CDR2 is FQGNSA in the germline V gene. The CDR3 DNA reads TGTGCCAGCAGCTTAGCGGGGGGGCCCTACGAGCAGTACTTC. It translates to CASSLAGGPYEQYF.

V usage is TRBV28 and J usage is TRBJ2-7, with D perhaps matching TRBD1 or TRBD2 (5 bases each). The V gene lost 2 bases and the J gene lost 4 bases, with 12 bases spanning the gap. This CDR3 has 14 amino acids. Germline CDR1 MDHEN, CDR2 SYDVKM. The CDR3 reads CASSLGTSGYEQYF. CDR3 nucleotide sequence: TGTGCCAGCAGTTTAGGGACCTCAGGTTACGAGCAGTACTTC.

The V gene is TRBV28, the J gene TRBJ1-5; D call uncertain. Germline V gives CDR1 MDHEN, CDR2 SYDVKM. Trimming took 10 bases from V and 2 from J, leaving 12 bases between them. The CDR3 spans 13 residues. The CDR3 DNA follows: TGTGCCACCAGAATCGGGGGCAATCAGCCCCAGCATTTT. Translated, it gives CATRIGGNQPQHF.

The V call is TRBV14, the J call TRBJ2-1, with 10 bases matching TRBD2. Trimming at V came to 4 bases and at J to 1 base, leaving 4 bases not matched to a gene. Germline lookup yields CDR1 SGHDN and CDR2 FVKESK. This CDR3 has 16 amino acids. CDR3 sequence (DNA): TGTGCCAGCAGCCTGCTAGCGGGGGTTTCCTACAATGAGCAGTTCTTC. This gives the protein CASSLLAGVSYNEQFF. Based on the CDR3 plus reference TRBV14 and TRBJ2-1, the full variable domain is EAGVTQFPSHSVIEKGQTVTLRCDPISGHDNLYWYRRVMGKEIKFLLHFVKESKQDESGMPNNRFLAERTGGTYSTLKVQPAELEDSGVYFCASSLLAGVSYNEQFFGPGTRLTVL.

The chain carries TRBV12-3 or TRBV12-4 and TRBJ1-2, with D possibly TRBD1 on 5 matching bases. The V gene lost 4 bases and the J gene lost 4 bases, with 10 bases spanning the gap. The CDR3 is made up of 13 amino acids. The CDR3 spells CASSSWGLYGYTF. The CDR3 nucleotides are TGTGCCAGCAGTTCCTGGGGCCTCTATGGCTACACCTTC.